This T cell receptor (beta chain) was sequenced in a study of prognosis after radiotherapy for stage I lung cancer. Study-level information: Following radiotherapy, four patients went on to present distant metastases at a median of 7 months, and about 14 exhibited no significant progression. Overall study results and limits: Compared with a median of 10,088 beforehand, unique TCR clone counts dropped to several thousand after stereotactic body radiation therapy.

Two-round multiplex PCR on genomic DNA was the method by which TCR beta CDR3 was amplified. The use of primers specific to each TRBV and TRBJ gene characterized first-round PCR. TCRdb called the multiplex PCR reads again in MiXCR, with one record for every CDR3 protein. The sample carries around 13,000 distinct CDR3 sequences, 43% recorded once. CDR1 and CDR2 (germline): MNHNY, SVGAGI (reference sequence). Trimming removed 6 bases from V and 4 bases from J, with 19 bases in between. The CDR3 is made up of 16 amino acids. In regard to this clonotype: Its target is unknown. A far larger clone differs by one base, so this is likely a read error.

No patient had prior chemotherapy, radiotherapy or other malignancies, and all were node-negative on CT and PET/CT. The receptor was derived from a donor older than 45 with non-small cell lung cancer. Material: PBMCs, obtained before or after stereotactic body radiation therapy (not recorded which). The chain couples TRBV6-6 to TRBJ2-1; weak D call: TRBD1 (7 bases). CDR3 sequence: CASSPSSGGCYNEQFF. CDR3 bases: TGTGCCAGCAGCCCTTCTTCAGGGGGGTGTTACAATGAGCAGTTCTTC.